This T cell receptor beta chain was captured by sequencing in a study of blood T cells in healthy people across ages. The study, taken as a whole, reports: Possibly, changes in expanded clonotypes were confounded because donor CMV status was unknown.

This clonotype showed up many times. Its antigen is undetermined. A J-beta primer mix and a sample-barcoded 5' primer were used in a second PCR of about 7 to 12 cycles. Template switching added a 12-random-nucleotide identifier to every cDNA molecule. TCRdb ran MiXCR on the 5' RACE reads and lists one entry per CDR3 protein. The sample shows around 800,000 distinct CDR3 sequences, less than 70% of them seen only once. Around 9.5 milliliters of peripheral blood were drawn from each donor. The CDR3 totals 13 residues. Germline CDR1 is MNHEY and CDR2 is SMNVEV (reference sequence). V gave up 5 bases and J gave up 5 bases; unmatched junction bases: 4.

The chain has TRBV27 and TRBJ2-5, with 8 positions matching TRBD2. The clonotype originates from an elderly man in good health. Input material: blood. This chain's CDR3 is CASSGLAGETQYF. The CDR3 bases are TGTGCCAGCAGTGGACTAGCAGGCGAGACCCAGTACTTC.